Listed below are T cell receptor beta chains from one sample, sequenced in a study of vaccination and CD4 T cells after COVID-19. Using its own MiXCR run on the PCR reads, TCRdb lists one record per CDR3 protein. This table has 8,500 to 9,000 distinct CDR3 sequences, less than 50% appearing once. The antigens for these receptors are not known. The source material was CD4+ T cells from blood, cultured in vitro. The origin of the receptors is a human donor who had recovered from COVID-19. Both conserved end residues are part of each CDR3. A D gene is named only where the DNA matches it firmly. The size of a clone is reported for some rows only, either as once, few or many, or as a class for expanded clones.

v_call	clone_size	d_call	j_call	cdr3_nt	cdr3_aa
TRBV12-3/TRBV12-4	-	-	TRBJ1-6	TGTGCCAGCAGTTTAGTAGGGAATTCACCCCTCCACTTT	CASSLVGNSPLHF
TRBV15	few	-	TRBJ1-3	TGTGCCACCAGCAGAGATCTGGGCCAGGGAAACACCATATATTTT	CATSRDLGQGNTIYF
TRBV5-5	-	TRBD1	TRBJ1-2	TGTGCCAGCAGCAACTCCGGGACAGGGGGAATCAATGGCTACACCTTC	CASSNSGTGGINGYTF
TRBV10-3	medium-sized	TRBD2	TRBJ2-1	TGTGCCATCAGTGACGGGACTAGCGGGAGCAATGAGCAGTTCTTC	CAISDGTSGSNEQFF
TRBV20-1	-	-	TRBJ2-4	TGCAGTGCTAGAGTTGGCAGCATCGCCAAAAACATTCAGTACTTC	CSARVGSIAKNIQYF
TRBV7-3	few	-	TRBJ1-6	TGTGCCAGCAGCCAGGGTAATTCGTGGCCCCTCCACTTT	CASSQGNSWPLHF
TRBV20-1	few	-	TRBJ2-1	TGCAGTGCTACCGGGACTCAGGTGGATGAGCAGTTCTTC	CSATGTQVDEQFF
TRBV6-5	-	-	TRBJ1-1	TGTGCCAGCAGTTACTCTGTGGGGGGCGAAGCTTTCTTT	CASSYSVGGEAFF
TRBV7-2	few	TRBD2	TRBJ2-3	TGTGCCAGCAGCTTAGTGGCGGCGGGAGCCACAGATACGCAGTATTTT	CASSLVAAGATDTQYF
TRBV20-1	few	TRBD2	TRBJ2-5	TGCAGTGCTAGAGAAAAGCGGGGGGGCATTATGGTAGAGACCCAGTACTTC	CSAREKRGGIMVETQYF
TRBV19	-	TRBD1	TRBJ1-5	TGTGCCAGTAGTTTCGACAGGGTTCAGCCCCAGCATTTT	CASSFDRVQPQHF
TRBV19	once	-	TRBJ2-2	TGTGCCACCCGAGGGGGGGCCGGGGAGCTGTTTTTT	CATRGGAGELFF
TRBV7-8	-	-	TRBJ2-3	TGTGCCAGCAGCTTAAGCCTCTTCACAGATACGCAGTATTTT	CASSLSLFTDTQYF
TRBV11-3	-	TRBD1	TRBJ2-1	TGTGCCAGCAGCTCGGGACAGTCTAAAAAGCAGTTCTTC	CASSSGQSKKQFF
TRBV7-2	-	-	TRBJ1-5	TGTGCCAGCAGCTTCCAGTCGGGTATACCAAATCAGCCCCAGCATTTT	CASSFQSGIPNQPQHF
TRBV9	-	-	TRBJ2-3	TGTGCCAGCAGCGGACTCCAACCCCGCCCAGATACGCAGTATTTT	CASSGLQPRPDTQYF
TRBV6-2/TRBV6-3	-	-	TRBJ2-7	TGTGCCAGCAGTAATCACCTTCAGGGGGGTGGTTACGAGCAGTACTTC	CASSNHLQGGGYEQYF
TRBV20-1	-	-	TRBJ2-1	TGCAGTGCCAGGTTTTTGGGGGGCTTAGGACCTTTTAACAATGAGCAGTTCTTC	CSARFLGGLGPFNNEQFF
TRBV6-1	few	-	TRBJ1-5	TGTGCCAGCACTAGGAGGTTGGGGGGGCGCAATCAGCCCCAGCATTTT	CASTRRLGGRNQPQHF
TRBV11-2	few	TRBD1	TRBJ1-5	TGTGCCAGCAGCTTAGGACAGGGGTCGAGCAATCAGCCCCAGCATTTT	CASSLGQGSSNQPQHF
TRBV6-2/TRBV6-3	-	-	TRBJ2-3	TGTGCCAGCAGTTACTCGGGGGGGGGCCCGCAGTATTTT	CASSYSGGGPQYF
TRBV10-1	-	-	TRBJ2-7	TGCGCCAGCAGTGAGAAAACTAGTTTTCCTCCCGACGAGCAGTACTTC	CASSEKTSFPPDEQYF
TRBV6-1	-	-	TRBJ2-5	TGTGCCAGCAGACCTCAGGGGGAGGGAGAGACCCAGTACTTC	CASRPQGEGETQYF
TRBV6-1	-	TRBD1	TRBJ1-6	TGTGCCATTCGGACAGGGGACTATAATTCACCCCTCCACTTT	CAIRTGDYNSPLHF
TRBV20-1	-	-	TRBJ2-5	TGCAGTGCTAGATGGGCTAGCGTAGAGACCCAGTACTTC	CSARWASVETQYF
TRBV6-1	-	-	TRBJ1-1	TGTGCCAGCAGTGTGTTTTTGGTGAACACTGAAGCTTTCTTT	CASSVFLVNTEAFF
TRBV10-1	few	-	TRBJ2-3	TGCGCCAGCAGTGAATACGGGGGGCAGAGCACAGATACGCAGTATTTT	CASSEYGGQSTDTQYF
TRBV6-1	-	-	TRBJ1-5	TGTGCCAGCAGACATTACACCGGCAATCAGCCCCAGCATTTT	CASRHYTGNQPQHF
TRBV27	few	-	TRBJ1-1	TGTGCCAGCAGTTTAAGGGAGGGTTCGGAAGCTTTCTTT	CASSLREGSEAFF
TRBV27	few	TRBD1	TRBJ1-2	TGTGCCAGCAGTTTCCAGACAGGGAATACCTATGGCTACACCTTC	CASSFQTGNTYGYTF
TRBV7-2	few	TRBD2	TRBJ2-1	TGTGCCAGCAGCTCGCGGACTAGCGGGGGGCCCAATGAGCAGTTCTTC	CASSSRTSGGPNEQFF
TRBV7-2	few	TRBD1	TRBJ1-1	TGTGCCAGCAGCAGAGGACAGGGGGGGAACACTGAAGCTTTCTTT	CASSRGQGGNTEAFF
TRBV7-2	-	-	TRBJ2-7	TGTGCCAGCAGCTTGGACTCAGGGCCCTACTACGAGCAGTACTTC	CASSLDSGPYYEQYF
TRBV6-5	-	TRBD1	TRBJ2-7	TGTGCCAGCAGTTTGCAGACAGGGGTCACCTACGAGCAGTACTTC	CASSLQTGVTYEQYF
TRBV27	-	-	TRBJ2-3	TGTGCCAGCAGTTCGGTGGGGACTCGGCTCACAGATACGCAGTATTTT	CASSSVGTRLTDTQYF
TRBV20-1	few	-	TRBJ2-5	TGCAGTGCTATTGGAAGTTGGACGGTGGGGGAAGAGACCCAGTACTTC	CSAIGSWTVGEETQYF
TRBV7-2	-	TRBD2	TRBJ2-3	TGTGCCAGCAGCTTAGCATCCTTAGCGGGGGGGTTCACAGATACGCAGTATTTT	CASSLASLAGGFTDTQYF
TRBV7-2	medium-sized	TRBD2	TRBJ2-3	TGTGCCAGCAGTTCCCTAGCGGGAGGTGGGCGTACGCAGTATTTT	CASSSLAGGGRTQYF
TRBV24-1	few	-	TRBJ2-3	TGTGCCACCAGTGATTCTCAAACCGGGGCCGGAGCAGATACGCAGTATTTT	CATSDSQTGAGADTQYF
TRBV7-4	few	-	TRBJ2-7	TGTGCCAGCAGCTTAGTCGGGCGCCAGTACGAGATAATTTACGAGCAGTACTTC	CASSLVGRQYEIIYEQYF
TRBV25-1	-	-	TRBJ1-6	TGTGCCAGCAGTGCGGTCGGGAGTAATTCACCCCTCCACTTT	CASSAVGSNSPLHF
TRBV7-9	medium-sized	-	TRBJ2-7	TGTGCCAGCAGCTTAGATCTGGGACTTGACTCCTACGAGCAGTACTTC	CASSLDLGLDSYEQYF
TRBV7-2	-	-	TRBJ1-3	TGTGCCAGCAGTCGACAGGCCTCTGGAAACACCATATATTTT	CASSRQASGNTIYF
TRBV12-3/TRBV12-4	once	-	TRBJ1-1	TGTGCCAGCAGCGTGTCGGGTAACACTGAAGCTTTCTTT	CASSVSGNTEAFF
TRBV7-8	-	-	TRBJ2-7	TGTGCCAGCAGCTTAGTAAGCGGTCAGGGGAGGAGGTACGAGCAGTACTTC	CASSLVSGQGRRYEQYF
TRBV6-5	-	TRBD2	TRBJ2-2	TGTGCCAGCAGTTCCAATCCACCGGGACTAGCGGGGGGATACACCGGGGAGCTGTTTTTT	CASSSNPPGLAGGYTGELFF
TRBV5-4	once	TRBD2	TRBJ2-7	TGTGCCAGCAGCCCCGGACTAGCGGGATCTTCCGCCCCCTACGAGCAGTACTTC	CASSPGLAGSSAPYEQYF
TRBV4-1	-	-	TRBJ1-1	TGCGCCAGCAGCCACGCCGTGAACACTGAAGCTTTCTTT	CASSHAVNTEAFF
TRBV24-1	few	TRBD2	TRBJ2-3	TGTGCCACGGATAGCGGGAGGGCTTATACGCAGTATTTT	CATDSGRAYTQYF
TRBV7-3	-	-	TRBJ2-1	TGTGCCAGCACTCTCCGAGGGGGGGTCTCGGGTGAGCAGTTCTTC	CASTLRGGVSGEQFF
TRBV4-1	-	TRBD1	TRBJ1-1	TGCGCCAGCAGCCACGCCGGGACAGGGGACACTGAAGCTTTCTTT	CASSHAGTGDTEAFF